These 30 T cell receptor beta chains originate from one sample sequenced in a study of prognosis after radiotherapy for stage I lung cancer. TCR beta CDR3 amplification from genomic DNA was performed by two-round multiplex PCR. First-round PCR amplification was performed with primers specific to each TRBV and TRBJ gene. TCRdb independently ran MiXCR on the multiplex PCR reads; one entry per CDR3 protein. The top ten clones hold roughly 8.3% of a sample with 51,000 or so distinct CDR3 sequences, over 30% of them seen once. The sequences come from PBMCs, collected before or after stereotactic body radiation therapy (not recorded which). The receptor set was obtained from a donor aged 50 or older with non-small cell lung cancer.

The genes are TRBV11-2 and TRBJ1-1, with 7 bases identical to TRBD1. The germline CDR1 and CDR2 sequences are SGHAT and FQNNGV. The CDR3 has 11 amino acids. The ends lost 5 bases at V and 11 bases at J; junction bases unmatched: 5. The CDR3 protein is CASSLDRDAFF. Written as DNA, the CDR3 is TGTGCCAGCAGCCTCGACAGGGATGCTTTCTTT.

This clonotype has only one observation. Mismatch with germline at one junction end may stem from a read error. The rearrangement uses TRBV6-5 and TRBJ1-1; D remains ambiguous. The germline gives CDR1 MNHEY, CDR2 SVGAGI. The CDR3 loop spans 13 amino acids. The CDR3: CAISYSGRREAFF. The CDR3 DNA reads TGTGCCATCAGTTACTCGGGCAGGCGTGAAGCTTTCTTT.

As regards this clonotype: A clone one base away is much larger, so this may be a read error. The chain joins TRBV5-4 to TRBJ1-2; the match to TRBD1 covers 8 bases. Germline V gene sequence: CDR1 SGHNT, CDR2 YYREEE (reference sequence). V shed 1 base, J shed 11 bases, and the junction held 10 bases outside the gene matches. The CDR3 covers 14 residues. CDR3 DNA sequence: TGTGCCAGCAGCTTGCAGGGGGCCGGTTTAAGATACACCTTC. This codes for CASSLQGAGLRYTF.

This clonotype came up many times. The chain employs TRBV14 and TRBJ2-3, with TRBD2 identical over 10 bases. The CDR3 is made up of 14 amino acids. Germline V gives CDR1 SGHDN, CDR2 FVKESK. J was trimmed by 4 bases and V by 6 bases; bases with no gene match: 4. CDR3: CASRSLAGSDTQYF. The CDR3 DNA sequence: TGTGCCAGCAGATCACTAGCGGGATCAGATACGCAGTATTTT. Based on the CDR3 plus reference TRBV14 and TRBJ2-3, the full variable domain is EAGVTQFPSHSVIEKGQTVTLRCDPISGHDNLYWYRRVMGKEIKFLLHFVKESKQDESGMPNNRFLAERTGGTYSTLKVQPAELEDSGVYFCASRSLAGSDTQYFGPGTRLTVL.

Comments on this clonotype: A far larger clone is a single base away, which makes a read error likely. J is TRBJ2-3 and V is TRBV7-3, with D hard to call. The ends were cut back, 5 bases at V and 8 bases at J, with 14 bases in the middle. Germline CDR1 SGHTA, CDR2 FQGTGA. This CDR3 has 13 residues. The CDR3 reads CASSPCGDGTQYF. The CDR3 nucleotides read TGTGCCAGCAGCCCATGCGGTGACGGTACGCAGTATTTT. Combining the CDR3 with reference TRBV7-3 and TRBJ2-3 gives the whole variable domain GAGVSQTPSNKVTEKGKYVELRCDPISGHTALYWYRQSLGQGPEFLIYFQGTGAADDSGLPNDRFFAVRPEGSVSTLKIQRTERGDSAVYLCASSPCGDGTQYFGPGTRLTVL.

This clonotype showed up many times. The gene calls are TRBV7-2 and TRBJ2-2; D might be TRBD1 or TRBD2, each matching 5 bases. Trimming cost V 5 bases and J 5 bases, with 18 bases left between them. The CDR3 is made up of 16 amino acids. CDR1 is SGHTA, CDR2 FQGNSA, per germline. The CDR3 spells CASSRRGGTPTGELFF. The CDR3, as DNA: TGTGCCAGCAGCCGCCGGGGCGGAACCCCGACCGGGGAGCTGTTTTTT.

This clonotype was detected ten times or more. The chain carries TRBV5-1 and TRBJ1-1; D gene unclear. Germline assignment: CDR1 SGHRS and CDR2 YFSETQ. The V gene lost 4 bases and the J gene lost 0 bases, with 7 bases spanning the gap. This CDR3 comprises 13 residues. CDR3 residues: CASSAAMNTEAFF. DNA of the CDR3: TGCGCCAGCAGCGCGGCAATGAACACTGAAGCTTTCTTT.

This clonotype appeared many times. The rearrangement uses TRBV9 and TRBJ2-3; D call uncertain. V lost 0 bases and J lost 1, with 9 bases in between. The V gene's germline CDR1 is SGDLS and CDR2 YYNGEE. CDR3 length: 15 residues. The CDR3 reads CASSVAPGGTDTQYF. The CDR3 region has the DNA TGTGCCAGCAGCGTAGCTCCGGGTGGCACAGATACGCAGTATTTT.

This clonotype was counted at least ten times. The chain couples TRBV6-1 to TRBJ1-1, with D tentatively TRBD1 (6 bases). V was shortened by 8 bases and J by 0 bases, with 22 bases between the two germline ends. Per germline, CDR1 MNHNS and CDR2 SASEGT. This CDR3 contains 17 residues. CDR3 sequence: CASVSRTARSLNTEAFF. The CDR3 nucleotides are TGTGCCAGCGTATCCCGGACAGCACGGAGTTTGAACACTGAAGCTTTCTTT.

This clonotype was counted many times. The chain combines TRBV7-2 with TRBJ2-1; 11 nucleotides agree with TRBD2. This CDR3 contains 15 residues. With 1 base clipped from V and 6 bases from J, the junction kept 2 bases outside the gene matches. The V gene's germline CDR1 is SGHTA and CDR2 FQGNSA. CDR3 sequence: CASSLVAGGGNEQFF. The DNA for the CDR3 is TGTGCCAGCAGCTTAGTAGCGGGGGGGGGCAATGAGCAGTTCTTC.

V usage is TRBV20-1 and J usage is TRBJ2-7; no clear D. This CDR3 has 12 amino acids. V was cut by 0 bases and J by 3 bases, with 6 bases left in between. Looked up from germline, CDR1 is DFQATT and CDR2 is SNEGSKA (reference sequence). The DNA of the CDR3 is TGCAGTGCTAGAGAGGACGGCTACGAGCAGTACTTC. It translates to CSAREDGYEQYF.

The sample holds many counts of this clonotype. The V gene is TRBV11-2, the J gene TRBJ1-1, with no clear D. Looked up from germline, CDR1 is SGHAT and CDR2 is FQNNGV. V gave up 1 base and J gave up 1 base, with 13 bases separating them. The length of the CDR3 is 16 residues. This chain's CDR3 is CASSLGVGVGNTEAFF. CDR3 bases: TGTGCCAGCAGCTTAGGAGTGGGAGTGGGGAACACTGAAGCTTTCTTT. Drawing the rest from reference TRBV11-2 and TRBJ1-1, the complete variable domain is EAGVAQSPRYKIIEKRQSVAFWCNPISGHATLYWYQQILGQGPKLLIQFQNNGVVDDSQLPKDRFSAERLKGVDSTLKIQPAKLEDSAVYLCASSLGVGVGNTEAFFGQGTRLTVV.

This clonotype was recorded at least ten times. The V gene is TRBV12-3 or TRBV12-4, the J gene TRBJ2-7; the match to TRBD2 covers 13 bases. The CDR3 loop spans 15 amino acids. Trimming took 6 bases from V and 2 from J; bases not matched to a gene: 4. The CDR3 spells CASRTTSGRAYEQYF. As DNA, the CDR3 is TGTGCCAGCAGAACCACTAGCGGGAGGGCCTACGAGCAGTACTTC.

In its sample, this clonotype was seen a few times. Since a much larger clone is just one base distant, this may be a read error. The J gene is TRBJ2-2, the V gene TRBV11-1; no firm D call. Germline CDR1 is SGHAT and CDR2 is FQDESV (reference sequence). Deletions cut 4 bases from V and 5 bases from J, with 5 bases between. This CDR3 region has 12 residues. This CDR3 reads CASSSGTGELFF. The CDR3 nucleotides are TGTGCCAGCAGCTCCGGGACCGGGGAGCTGTTTTTT.

There are many counts of this clonotype. The rearrangement joins TRBV18 to TRBJ2-1; D gene uncertain. Between the trimmed V and J ends, which lost 4 bases and 1 base, there was a span of 5 bases. Germline V gives CDR1 KGHSH, CDR2 LQKENI. The CDR3 spans 13 residues. The CDR3: CASSLGSYNEQFF. For the CDR3, the DNA is TGTGCCAGCTCACTGGGTTCCTACAATGAGCAGTTCTTC.

On this clonotype: A much more abundant neighbour one base away suggests this may be a read error. The chain carries TRBV12-3 or TRBV12-4 and TRBJ2-6; TRBD1 agrees at 7 bases. J was trimmed by 8 bases and V by 3 bases; bases with no gene match: 10. This CDR3 has 16 amino acids. The CDR3 protein is CASSFNRGRGSNVLTF. In nucleotides, the CDR3 is TGTGCCAGCAGTTTTAACCGGGGCAGGGGGTCCAACGTCCTGACTTTC.

This clonotype was counted ten times or more. The chain employs TRBV7-2 and TRBJ1-2, with TRBD1 matching 10 bases. The trim removed 0 bases at V and 7 bases at J, leaving 8 bases unmatched. Looked up from germline, CDR1 is SGHTA and CDR2 is FQGNSA. The CDR3 sequence is 16 residues long. Here the CDR3 DNA reads TGTGCCAGCAGCTTAGCCCCGGGGACAGGGGTTGGTGGCTACACCTTC. This gives the protein CASSLAPGTGVGGYTF. The full variable domain, in which reference TRBV7-2 and TRBJ1-2 provide the parts outside the CDR3, is GAGVSQSPSNKVTEKGKDVELRCDPISGHTALYWYRQSLGQGLEFLIYFQGNSAPDKSGLPSDRFSAERTGGSVSTLTIQRTQQEDSAVYLCASSLAPGTGVGGYTFGSGTRLTVV.

Ten or more counts support this clonotype. The gene calls are TRBV11-2 and TRBJ1-2; TRBD1 might be the D (5 bases). This CDR3 has 12 amino acids. Germline-derived CDR1 and CDR2 are SGHAT and FQNNGV. V lost 5 bases, J lost 4 bases, and 8 bases lay in between. The CDR3 coding sequence is TGTGCCAGCAGCCCGGGGGGCTATGGCTACACCTTC. Protein: CASSPGGYGYTF. Supplemented by reference TRBV11-2 and TRBJ1-2, the full variable domain reads EAGVAQSPRYKIIEKRQSVAFWCNPISGHATLYWYQQILGQGPKLLIQFQNNGVVDDSQLPKDRFSAERLKGVDSTLKIQPAKLEDSAVYLCASSPGGYGYTFGSGTRLTVV.

Turning to this clonotype: Relative to the germline gene, one junction end is altered; a read error may explain this. The chain recombines TRBV24-1 with TRBJ2-1, with TRBD2 as a possible D gene (6 bases). Germline V gives CDR1 KGHDR, CDR2 SFDVKD. This CDR3 spans 14 amino acids. CDR3 sequence: CSTSDPGVGNEQFF. The CDR3 DNA follows: TGTTCCACCAGTGACCCGGGGGTGGGGAATGAGCAGTTCTTC.

This clonotype was counted at least ten times. The V gene is TRBV12-3 or TRBV12-4, the J gene TRBJ1-6, with 7 bases lining up with TRBD1. This CDR3 spans 15 amino acids. Unmatched junction bases numbered 8, after V lost 5 bases and J lost 7 bases. The CDR3 sequence is CASSTRTGGNSPLHF. For the CDR3, the DNA is TGTGCCAGCAGTACCAGGACAGGAGGAAATTCACCCCTCCACTTT.

This clonotype was counted at least ten times. The rearrangement uses TRBV5-6 and TRBJ2-5; 11 nucleotides line up with TRBD2. This CDR3 has 16 residues. Germline V gene lookup returns CDR1 SGHDT and CDR2 YYEEEE. V trimming: 0 bases; J trimming: 5 bases; junction bases outside the gene matches: 6. CDR3 sequence reads: CASSLVAGGPRETQYF. Written as DNA, the CDR3 is TGTGCCAGCAGCTTGGTAGCGGGAGGGCCGAGGGAGACCCAGTACTTC.

This clonotype was recorded once. A far more abundant clone sits one base away, making this likely a read error. V gene TRBV7-9 combines with J gene TRBJ2-2; D call uncertain. The germline gives CDR1 SEHNR, CDR2 FQNEAQ (reference sequence). CDR3 length equals 16 residues. Trimming pared 0 bases from V and 2 bases from J, leaving 10 bases between. The DNA of the CDR3 is TGTGCCAGCAGCTTAGCGCAGATTGATAACACCGGGGAGCTGTTTTTT. Encoded protein: CASSLAQIDNTGELFF.

In this sample, this clonotype turned up many times. The chain links TRBV9 to TRBJ2-5; unclear D gene. Germline CDR1 and CDR2: SGDLS and YYNGEE. The CDR3 is 16 residues long. V gave up 0 bases and J gave up 5 bases, with 17 bases separating them. In DNA form, the CDR3 reads TGTGCCAGCAGCGTAGGGACCCTGGACGTTAGTGAGACCCAGTACTTC. Protein product: CASSVGTLDVSETQYF.

This clonotype was detected many times. This chain connects TRBV6-5 to TRBJ2-1, with TRBD2 matching 9 bases. The CDR3 sequence is 16 residues long. Per the germline V gene, CDR1 is MNHEY and CDR2 is SVGAGI. J gave up 8 bases and V 2 bases, and 10 bases lay outside the gene matches. The CDR3 DNA sequence: TGTGCCAGCAGTTACCTCTTAGGCGGGAGGGCCGATGAGCAGTTCTTC. Translated, it gives CASSYLLGGRADEQFF.

This clonotype appeared a single time. The likely explanation is a read error, given a far larger clone one base away. The chain carries TRBV6-2 or TRBV6-3 and TRBJ1-2, with TRBD1 as a possible D gene (6 bases). The ends were cut back, 5 bases at V and 6 bases at J, with 13 bases in the middle. CDR1 and CDR2 from the germline V gene are MNHEY and SVGEGT. There are 13 residues in the CDR3. CDR3 amino acids: CASSPDGGHGYTF. The CDR3 DNA sequence: TGTGCCAGCAGTCCCGACGGGGGCCATGGCTACACCTTC.

The gene calls are TRBV12-5 and TRBJ2-5; D is unresolved. Germline V gene sequence: CDR1 LGHNT, CDR2 FRNRAP. The CDR3 sequence is 16 residues long. V gave up 6 bases and J gave up 2 bases, with 19 bases separating them. CDR3 DNA: TGTGCTAGTGGCCCCTCCTATCGCAGACGACAAGAGACCCAGTACTTC. Encoded protein: CASGPSYRRRQETQYF.

In this sample, this clonotype turned up many times. The chain couples TRBV7-2 to TRBJ1-1; no clear D gene. This CDR3 region has 14 residues. From germline, CDR1 is SGHTA and CDR2 FQGNSA. The V end lost 5 bases, the J end lost 5 bases, and 15 bases lay between the germline ends. The CDR3 reads CASSPRMVVTEAFF. The CDR3 coding sequence is TGTGCCAGCAGCCCCAGGATGGTTGTAACTGAAGCTTTCTTT.

This clonotype has a single count. The CDR3 loop reads CRVGGQEDTQYF. As DNA, the CDR3 is TGCAGAGTGGGGGGACAAGAAGATACGCAGTATTTT. The J gene is TRBJ2-3, the V gene TRBV29-1, with D possibly being TRBD1 or TRBD2 (6 bases each). This CDR3 comprises 12 residues. Germline CDR1 SQVTM, CDR2 ANQGSEA.

In its sample, this clonotype was seen a few times. A single base separates this from a much larger clone, so it may be a read error. The chain couples TRBV27 to TRBJ2-5; the D call may be TRBD1 or TRBD2 (5 bases each). The CDR3 runs to 15 residues. V was pared by 2 bases and J by 5 bases, with 15 bases between. The germline V gene encodes CDR1 MNHEY and CDR2 SMNVEV (reference sequence). The CDR3 DNA reads TGTGCCAGCAGTTTAAGCACGGGGCCTCGGGAGACCCAGTACTTC. Its translation is CASSLSTGPRETQYF.

This chain joins TRBV29-1 and TRBJ2-3, with TRBD2 matching 10 bases. The CDR3 totals 14 residues. V dropped 4 bases and J dropped 3; count of bases not matched to a gene: 4. Germline assignment: CDR1 SQVTM and CDR2 ANQGSEA. The CDR3 loop reads CSVVRSGRTDTQYF. The CDR3 DNA sequence: TGCAGCGTTGTCCGTAGCGGGAGGACAGATACGCAGTATTTT.